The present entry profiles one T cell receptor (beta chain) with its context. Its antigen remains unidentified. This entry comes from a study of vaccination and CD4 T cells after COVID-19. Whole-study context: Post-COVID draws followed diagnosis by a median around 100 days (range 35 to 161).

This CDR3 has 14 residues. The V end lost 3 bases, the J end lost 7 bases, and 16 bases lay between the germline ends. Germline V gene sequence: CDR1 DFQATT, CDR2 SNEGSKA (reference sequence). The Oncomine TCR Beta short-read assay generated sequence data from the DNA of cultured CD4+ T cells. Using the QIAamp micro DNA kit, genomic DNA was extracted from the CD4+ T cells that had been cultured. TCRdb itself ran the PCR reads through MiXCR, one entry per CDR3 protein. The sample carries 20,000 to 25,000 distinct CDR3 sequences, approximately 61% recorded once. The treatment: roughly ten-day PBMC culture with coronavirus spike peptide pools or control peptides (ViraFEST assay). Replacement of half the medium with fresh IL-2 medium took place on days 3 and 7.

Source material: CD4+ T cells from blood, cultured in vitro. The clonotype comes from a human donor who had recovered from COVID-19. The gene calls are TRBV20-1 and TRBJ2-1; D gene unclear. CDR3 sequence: CSASGPLLRNEQFF. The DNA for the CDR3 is TGCAGTGCTAGCGGGCCTCTCCTGCGGAATGAGCAGTTCTTC.